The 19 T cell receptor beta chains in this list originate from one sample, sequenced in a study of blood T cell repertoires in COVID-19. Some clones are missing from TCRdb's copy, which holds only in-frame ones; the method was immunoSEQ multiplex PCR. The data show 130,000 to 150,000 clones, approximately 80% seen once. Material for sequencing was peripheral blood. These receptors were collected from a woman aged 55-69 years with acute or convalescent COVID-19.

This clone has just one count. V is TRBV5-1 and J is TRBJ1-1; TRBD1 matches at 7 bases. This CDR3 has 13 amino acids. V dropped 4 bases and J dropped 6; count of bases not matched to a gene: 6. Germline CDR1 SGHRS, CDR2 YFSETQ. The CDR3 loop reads CASSVQGGAEAFF. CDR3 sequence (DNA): TGCGCCAGCAGCGTGCAGGGGGGCGCTGAAGCTTTCTTT.

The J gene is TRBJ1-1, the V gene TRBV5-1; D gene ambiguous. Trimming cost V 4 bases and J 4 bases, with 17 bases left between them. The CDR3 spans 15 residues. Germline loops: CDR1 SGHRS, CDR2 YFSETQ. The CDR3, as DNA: TGCGCCAGCAGCCCGAGTAGCGGGCCCGGCACTGAAGCTTTCTTT. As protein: CASSPSSGPGTEAFF.

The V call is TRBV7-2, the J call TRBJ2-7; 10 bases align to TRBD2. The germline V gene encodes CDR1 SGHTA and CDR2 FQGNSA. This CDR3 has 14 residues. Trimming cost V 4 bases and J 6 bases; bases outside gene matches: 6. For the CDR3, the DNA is TGTGCCAGCAGCTCGCTAGCGGGAGTGAGCGAGCAGTACTTC. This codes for CASSSLAGVSEQYF.

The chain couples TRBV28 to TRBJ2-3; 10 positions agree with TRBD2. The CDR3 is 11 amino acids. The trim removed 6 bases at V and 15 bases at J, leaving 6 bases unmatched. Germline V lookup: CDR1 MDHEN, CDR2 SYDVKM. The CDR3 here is CASRRTSGSYF. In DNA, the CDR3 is TGTGCCAGCAGGCGGACTAGCGGATCCTATTTT.

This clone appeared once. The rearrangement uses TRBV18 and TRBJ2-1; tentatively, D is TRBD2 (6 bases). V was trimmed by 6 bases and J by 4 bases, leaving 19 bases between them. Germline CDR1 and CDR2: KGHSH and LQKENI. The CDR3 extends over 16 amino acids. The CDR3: CASSRERGKVYNEQFF. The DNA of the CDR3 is TGTGCCAGCTCTAGGGAACGGGGGAAGGTTTACAATGAGCAGTTCTTC.

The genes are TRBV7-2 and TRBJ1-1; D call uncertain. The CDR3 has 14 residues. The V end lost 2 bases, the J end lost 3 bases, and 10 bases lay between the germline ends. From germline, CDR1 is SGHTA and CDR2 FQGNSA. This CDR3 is CASSLPFRDTEAFF. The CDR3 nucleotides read TGTGCCAGCAGCTTACCCTTCCGCGACACTGAAGCTTTCTTT.

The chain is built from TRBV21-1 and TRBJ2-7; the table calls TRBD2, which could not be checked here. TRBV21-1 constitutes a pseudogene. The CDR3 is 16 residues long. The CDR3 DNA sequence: TGTGCCAGCAGCACCAACGGGAGAAGGTACTCCTACGAGCAGTACTTC. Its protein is CASSTNGRRYSYEQYF.

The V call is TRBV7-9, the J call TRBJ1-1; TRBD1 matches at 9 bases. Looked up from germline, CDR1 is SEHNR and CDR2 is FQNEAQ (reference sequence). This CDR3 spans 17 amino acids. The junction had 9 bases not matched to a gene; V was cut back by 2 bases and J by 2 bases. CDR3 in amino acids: CASSLPTGQGKNTEAFF. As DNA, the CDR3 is TGTGCCAGCAGCTTACCGACCGGACAGGGGAAAAACACTGAAGCTTTCTTT. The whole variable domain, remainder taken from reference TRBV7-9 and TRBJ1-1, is DTGVSQNPRHKITKRGQNVTFRCDPISEHNRLYWYRQTLGQGPEFLTYFQNEAQLEKSRLLSDRFSAERPKGSFSTLEIQRTEQGDSAMYLCASSLPTGQGKNTEAFFGQGTRLTVV.

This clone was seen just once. The CDR3 DNA reads as TGTGCCAGTAGCCATAGCGGGAGGACCTTACGAGGGGAGACCCAGTACTTC. The encoded protein is CASSHSGRTLRGETQYF. This sequence joins TRBV19 and TRBJ2-5; 10 nucleotides align to TRBD2. Unmatched junction bases numbered 15, after V lost 6 bases and J lost 5 bases. The germline V gene encodes CDR1 LNHDA and CDR2 SQIVND (reference sequence). The CDR3 consists of 17 residues.

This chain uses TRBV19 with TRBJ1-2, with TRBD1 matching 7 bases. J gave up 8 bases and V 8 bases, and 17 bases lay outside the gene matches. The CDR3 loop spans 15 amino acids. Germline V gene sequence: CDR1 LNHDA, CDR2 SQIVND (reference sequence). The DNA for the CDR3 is TGTGCCAGTTCCGACGATAACAGGGGACCGCGGGGCTACACCTTC. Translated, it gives CASSDDNRGPRGYTF.

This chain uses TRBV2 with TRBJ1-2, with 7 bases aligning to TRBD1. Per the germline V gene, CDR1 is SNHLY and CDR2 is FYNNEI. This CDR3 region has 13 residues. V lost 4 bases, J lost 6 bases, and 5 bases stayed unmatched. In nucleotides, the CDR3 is TGTGCCAGCAGTGTTGACAGGGCTCATGGCTACACCTTC. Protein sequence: CASSVDRAHGYTF.

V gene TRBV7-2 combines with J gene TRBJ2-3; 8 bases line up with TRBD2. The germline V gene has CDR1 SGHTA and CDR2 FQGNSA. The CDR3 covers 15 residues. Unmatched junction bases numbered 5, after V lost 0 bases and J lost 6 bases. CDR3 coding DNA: TGTGCCAGCAGCTTAGCCCCCTGGACTAGCGATACGCAGTATTTT. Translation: CASSLAPWTSDTQYF.

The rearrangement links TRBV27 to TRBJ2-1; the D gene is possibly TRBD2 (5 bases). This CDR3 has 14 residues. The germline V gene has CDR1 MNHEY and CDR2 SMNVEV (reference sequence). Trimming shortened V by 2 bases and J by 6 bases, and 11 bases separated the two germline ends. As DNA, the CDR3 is TGTGCCAGCAGTTTAAGGGTCCGGGGCAATGAGCAGTTCTTC. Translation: CASSLRVRGNEQFF.

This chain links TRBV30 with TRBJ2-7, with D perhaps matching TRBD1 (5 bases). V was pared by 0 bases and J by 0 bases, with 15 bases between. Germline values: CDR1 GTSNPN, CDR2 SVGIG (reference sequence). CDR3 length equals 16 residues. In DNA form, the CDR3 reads TGTGCCTGGAGTGTACGGTCAGGGATCGGCTCCTACGAGCAGTACTTC. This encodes CAWSVRSGIGSYEQYF. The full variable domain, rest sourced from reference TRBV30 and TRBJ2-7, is SQTIHQWPATLVQPVGSPLSLECTVEGTSNPNLYWYRQAAGRGLQLLFYSVGIGQISSEVPQNLSASRPQDRQFILSSKKLLLSDSGFYLCAWSVRSGIGSYEQYFGPGTRLTVT.

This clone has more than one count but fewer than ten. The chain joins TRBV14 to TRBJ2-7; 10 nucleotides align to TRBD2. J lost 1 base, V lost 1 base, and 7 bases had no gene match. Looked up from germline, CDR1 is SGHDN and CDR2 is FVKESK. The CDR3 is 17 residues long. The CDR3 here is CASSQGLRLAGSYEQYF. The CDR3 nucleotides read TGTGCCAGCAGCCAAGGGCTAAGACTAGCGGGTTCCTACGAGCAGTACTTC.

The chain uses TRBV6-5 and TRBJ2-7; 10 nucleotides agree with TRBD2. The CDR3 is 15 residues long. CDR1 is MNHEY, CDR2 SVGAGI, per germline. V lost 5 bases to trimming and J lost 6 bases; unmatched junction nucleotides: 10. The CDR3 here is CASSLWTASGSEQYF. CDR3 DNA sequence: TGTGCCAGCAGTCTTTGGACGGCTAGCGGGAGCGAGCAGTACTTC.

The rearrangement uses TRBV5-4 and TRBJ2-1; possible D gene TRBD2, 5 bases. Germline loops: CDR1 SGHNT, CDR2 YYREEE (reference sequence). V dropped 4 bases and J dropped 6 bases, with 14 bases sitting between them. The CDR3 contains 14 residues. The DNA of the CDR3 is TGTGCCAGCAGCCCACCGACCGGACTCAATGAGCAGTTCTTC. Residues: CASSPPTGLNEQFF.

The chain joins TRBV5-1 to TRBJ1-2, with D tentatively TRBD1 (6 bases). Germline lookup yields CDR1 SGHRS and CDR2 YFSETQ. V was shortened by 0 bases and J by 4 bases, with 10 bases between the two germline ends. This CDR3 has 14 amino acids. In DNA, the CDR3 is TGCGCCAGCAGCTTGGACAGGGAAGCCTATGGCTACACCTTC. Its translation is CASSLDREAYGYTF.

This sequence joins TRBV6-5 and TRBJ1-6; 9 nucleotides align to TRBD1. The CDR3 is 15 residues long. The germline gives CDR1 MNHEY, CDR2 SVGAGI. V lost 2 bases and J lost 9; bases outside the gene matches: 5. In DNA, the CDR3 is TGTGCCAGCAGTTACGCCGGGACAGGGAGTTCACCCCTCCACTTT. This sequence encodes CASSYAGTGSSPLHF.